This T cell receptor beta chain was obtained from a study of T cell changes during pregnancy in multiple sclerosis. Trimming removed 0 bases at V and 3 bases at J, with 12 bases between. The CDR3 sequence is 15 residues long. Germline V lookup: CDR1 SGDLS, CDR2 YYNGEE. This table comes from immunoSEQ multiplex PCR, and its TCRdb copy is limited to in-frame clones, with some not included. The repertoire holds tens of thousands of clones, around 90% seen once, with less than 2% in the top ten. The sequenced sample was peripheral blood, obtained in the second trimester of pregnancy. The J gene is TRBJ1-2, the V gene TRBV9; D gene unclear. The clonotype originates from a female donor with multiple sclerosis, enrolled in a pregnancy study. CDR3 bases: TGTGCCAGCAGCGTAGCAAGTAGCGGCGACTATGGCTACACCTTC. Protein: CASSVASSGDYGYTF.